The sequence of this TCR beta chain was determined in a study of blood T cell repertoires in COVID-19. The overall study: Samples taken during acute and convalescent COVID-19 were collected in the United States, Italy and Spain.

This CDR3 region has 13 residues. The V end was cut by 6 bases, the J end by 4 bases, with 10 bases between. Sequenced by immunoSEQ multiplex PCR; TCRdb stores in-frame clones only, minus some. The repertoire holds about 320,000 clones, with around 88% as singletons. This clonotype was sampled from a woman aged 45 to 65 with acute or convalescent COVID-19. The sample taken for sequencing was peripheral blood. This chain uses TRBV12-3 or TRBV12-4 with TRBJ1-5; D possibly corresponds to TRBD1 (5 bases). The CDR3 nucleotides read TGTGCCAGCAGGAGGCGGGGGAATCAGCCCCAGCATTTT. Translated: CASRRRGNQPQHF.